The 18 T cell receptor beta chains listed next were all sequenced from one sample in a study of cytomegalovirus exposure and HLA in healthy donors. The PCR made use of 60 Vbeta and 13 Jbeta primers. Sequencing was performed with immunoSEQ multiplex PCR; in TCRdb, only in-frame clones are kept and a portion is missing. The profile shows about 140,000 clones, around 80% of them singletons. What was sequenced was PBMCs. These receptors all stem from a young man in good health and CMV-seropositive.

The rearrangement joins TRBV10-3 to TRBJ2-1; 8 positions agree with TRBD2. The CDR3 runs to 15 residues. V lost 6 bases, J lost 1 base, and 5 bases stayed unmatched. Germline V gives CDR1 ENHRY, CDR2 SYGVKD. CDR3: CAIRAGLDSYNEQFF. The CDR3, as DNA: TGTGCCATCAGGGCGGGACTAGATTCCTACAATGAGCAGTTCTTC.

A few counts support this clone. The chain links TRBV7-2 to TRBJ2-1; 8 bases are a match to TRBD2. This CDR3 has 17 residues. Trimming at V came to 4 bases and at J to 4 bases, leaving 12 bases not matched to a gene. The germline V gene has CDR1 SGHTA and CDR2 FQGNSA. The CDR3: CASSSLGNSGNYNEQFF. CDR3 DNA: TGTGCCAGCAGCTCATTAGGGAATAGCGGGAATTACAATGAGCAGTTCTTC.

This chain joins TRBV11-2 and TRBJ2-1; weak D call: TRBD1 (6 bases). CDR1 is SGHAT, CDR2 FQNNGV, per germline. The length of the CDR3 is 13 residues. The ends were cut back, 5 bases at V and 9 bases at J, with 14 bases in the middle. The CDR3 is CASSTTGIGEQFF. The CDR3 nucleotides are TGTGCCAGCAGCACAACAGGGATCGGTGAGCAGTTCTTC.

The rearrangement joins TRBV13 to TRBJ2-7; a weak D match, TRBD1 (6 bases). The CDR3 is made up of 15 amino acids. Germline V lookup: CDR1 PRHDT, CDR2 FYEKMQ (reference sequence). V lost 1 base and J lost 5, with 15 bases in between. The CDR3 coding sequence is TGTGCCAGCAGCTTAGTCAGGGGAATACTCGACGAGCAGTACTTC. Protein sequence: CASSLVRGILDEQYF.

This rearrangement joins TRBV5-1 to TRBJ1-2; tentative D call: TRBD1 (6 bases). Germline V gene sequence: CDR1 SGHRS, CDR2 YFSETQ. The CDR3 is 11 amino acids. Trimming shortened V by 4 bases and J by 8 bases, and 9 bases separated the two germline ends. CDR3 protein: CASSHREGYTF. CDR3 bases: TGCGCCAGCAGCCACAGGGAAGGCTACACCTTC.

This clone was detected only a few times. At the DNA level, this CDR3 is encoded by other sequences in the same sample as well. J is TRBJ2-7 and V is TRBV6-5; 7 nucleotides agree with TRBD1. V was clipped by 0 bases and J by 2 bases; unmatched bases: 1. CDR1 MNHEY and CDR2 SVGAGI come from the germline V gene. The CDR3 is 14 amino acids. CDR3 in amino acids: CASSYSTGTYEQYF. CDR3 in DNA: TGTGCCAGCAGTTACTCGACAGGGACCTACGAGCAGTACTTC.

The J gene is TRBJ1-2, the V gene TRBV6-5; tentative D call: TRBD1 (6 bases). Germline CDR1 reads MNHEY; CDR2 reads SVGAGI. The CDR3 has 13 amino acids. Between the trimmed V and J ends, which lost 5 bases and 8 bases, there was a span of 15 bases. The CDR3 is CASSPPQGRGYTF. CDR3 nucleotides: TGTGCCAGCAGTCCCCCACAGGGCCGGGGCTACACCTTC.

Remarks on this clone: An end of the junction differs from the germline gene, which may be a read error. DNA of the CDR3: TGTGCCAGCAGTGATTCGGACAGGGGGCGCGATGGCTACCCCTTC. Protein: CASSDSDRGRDGYPF. The chain employs TRBV6-1 and TRBJ1-2, with 11 positions matching TRBD1. The CDR3 length is 15 residues. The germline gives CDR1 MNHNS, CDR2 SASEGT.

The V gene is TRBV5-1, the J gene TRBJ1-1; TRBD1 is a possible D gene (5 bases). The V gene's germline CDR1 is SGHRS and CDR2 YFSETQ. The V end was cut by 3 bases, the J end by 3 bases, with 9 bases between. CDR3 length equals 13 residues. CDR3 residues: CASSSDSYTEAFF. The CDR3 DNA sequence: TGCGCCAGCAGCTCCGACAGCTACACTGAAGCTTTCTTT.

The V gene is TRBV27, the J gene TRBJ1-1, with 7 bases matching TRBD1. This CDR3 has 15 residues. The V and J ends lost 7 bases and 0 bases, in that order; junction bases with no gene match: 8. Germline V CDR1 and CDR2: MNHEY, SMNVEV (reference sequence). Here the CDR3 DNA reads TGTGCCAGCACACCACGGGACAGACTGAACACTGAAGCTTTCTTT. Its translation: CASTPRDRLNTEAFF.

In this sample, this clone turned up once. One junction end does not reproduce the germline sequence, and a read error may be involved. The chain joins TRBV5-1 to TRBJ1-1; tentative D call: TRBD1 (5 bases). The germline V gene encodes CDR1 SGHRS and CDR2 YFSETQ. The CDR3 consists of 15 residues. CDR3 region: CAGRPGGGVGTEAFF. CDR3 sequence (DNA): TGCGCCGGCAGGCCCGGTGGGGGGGTCGGTACTGAAGCTTTCTTT.

This chain links TRBV7-9 with TRBJ1-4, with 12 bases identical to TRBD1. The CDR3 length is 15 residues. With 4 bases clipped from V and 6 bases from J, the junction kept 3 bases outside the gene matches. Germline CDR1 and CDR2: SEHNR and FQNEAQ (reference sequence). The CDR3 reads CASSWDRGRDEKLFF. The CDR3 DNA is TGTGCCAGCAGCTGGGACAGGGGGCGGGATGAAAAACTGTTTTTT.

Note on this clone: A junction end diverges from the germline sequence, so it may reflect a read error. The chain carries TRBV7-9 and TRBJ2-7; D remains unclear. CDR1 SEHNR and CDR2 FQNEAQ come from the germline V gene (reference sequence). CDR3 length equals 12 residues. CDR3 region: CSSSVSGDEQYF. The CDR3 coding sequence is TGTTCCAGCAGCGTCAGTGGAGACGAGCAGTACTTC.

The chain combines TRBV7-7 with TRBJ2-3; 7 nucleotides match TRBD2. Per germline, CDR1 SSHAT and CDR2 FNYEAQ (reference sequence). The CDR3 is 14 amino acids. The trim removed 6 bases at V and 4 bases at J, leaving 7 bases unmatched. The CDR3: CASSLSGIADTQYF. The DNA of the CDR3 is TGTGCCAGCAGTCTCAGCGGGATCGCAGATACGCAGTATTTT.

This clone was seen more than once but under ten times. The chain uses TRBV5-6 and TRBJ2-1, with TRBD1 as a possible D gene (6 bases). V dropped 1 base and J dropped 8 bases, with 22 bases sitting between them. The CDR3 spans 17 residues. Germline V gene lookup returns CDR1 SGHDT and CDR2 YYEEEE. CDR3 amino acids: CASSLHTQGPRSYEQFF. The DNA of the CDR3 is TGTGCCAGCAGCTTGCACACACAGGGTCCGCGTTCTTATGAGCAGTTCTTC.

The chain carries TRBV18 and TRBJ2-7; TRBD1 agrees at 9 bases. The CDR3 consists of 14 residues. Germline trimming cut 2 bases from V and 2 bases from J; bases unmatched to any gene: 1. Germline assignment: CDR1 KGHSH and CDR2 LQKENI. The CDR3 spells CASSPGTGPYEQYF. The DNA for the CDR3 is TGTGCCAGCTCACCAGGGACAGGGCCCTACGAGCAGTACTTC.

The sample holds a few counts of this clone. The chain links TRBV13 to TRBJ2-7; possible D gene TRBD2, 6 bases. This CDR3 comprises 15 residues. Germline CDR1 PRHDT, CDR2 FYEKMQ (reference sequence). The V and J ends lost 6 bases and 0 bases respectively, with 15 bases between them. In DNA, the CDR3 is TGTGCCAGCAGACCTAGAGGGAGGAGCTCCTACGAGCAGTACTTC. Translating it yields CASRPRGRSSYEQYF.

A few counts support this clone. The rearrangement links TRBV13 to TRBJ1-4, with TRBD1 matching 10 bases. The V and J ends lost 10 bases and 3 bases, in that order; junction bases with no gene match: 5. CDR1 PRHDT and CDR2 FYEKMQ come from the germline V gene (reference sequence). This CDR3 contains 14 residues. The chain's CDR3 is CATGTGEANEKLFF. In nucleotides, the CDR3 is TGTGCCACGGGGACAGGGGAGGCTAATGAAAAACTGTTTTTT.